The next 25 T cell receptor beta chains were all read from a single sample in a study of tumour-infiltrating T cells in Burkitt lymphoma. Here immunoSEQ multiplex PCR was the method, and the copy in TCRdb shows in-frame clones only, minus some. The sample carries about 4,000 clones, 15% to 20% recorded once. Sequenced material: tumor tissue. These receptors originate from a human donor with diffuse large B-cell lymphoma. Some clones in this sample may be carry-over from other donors' samples.

This clone was found a few times. This chain connects TRBV5-1 to TRBJ1-4, with a possible D match to TRBD1 (5 bases). Per germline, CDR1 SGHRS and CDR2 YFSETQ. V shed 4 bases and J shed 7 bases, with 14 bases lying between them. The CDR3 is 14 residues long. CDR3: CASSLGDGAEKLFF. DNA for the CDR3: TGCGCCAGCAGCCTAGGGGATGGGGCTGAAAAACTGTTTTTT. Full variable domain (outside the CDR3, taken from reference TRBV5-1 and TRBJ1-4): KAGVTQTPRYLIKTRGQQVTLSCSPISGHRSVSWYQQTPGQGLQFLFEYFSETQRNKGNFPGRFSGRQFSNSRSEMNVSTLELGDSALYLCASSLGDGAEKLFFGSGTQLSVL.

The chain joins TRBV4-2 to TRBJ1-1; 8 bases agree with TRBD1. V gave up 4 bases and J gave up 1 base; unmatched junction bases: 5. CDR1 is LGHNA and CDR2 is YNFKEQ in the germline V gene. The CDR3 consists of 15 residues. Written as DNA, the CDR3 is TGTGCCAGCAGCCCGCGTCAGGGGGCGAACACTGAAGCTTTCTTT. Translation: CASSPRQGANTEAFF.

This clone was counted between two and nine times. V is TRBV29-1 and J is TRBJ1-1, with D possibly being TRBD1 (5 bases). Germline CDR1 is SQVTM and CDR2 is ANQGSEA. Trimming took 6 bases from V and 4 from J, leaving 15 bases between them. This CDR3 region has 13 residues. The chain's CDR3 is CSVLIDRGTEAFF. DNA for the CDR3: TGCAGCGTCCTAATCGACAGAGGCACTGAAGCTTTCTTT.

The chain links TRBV5-1 to TRBJ2-1, with D perhaps TRBD1 or TRBD2 (5 bases each). Germline lookup yields CDR1 SGHRS and CDR2 YFSETQ. CDR3 length equals 18 residues. Trimming shortened V by 0 bases and J by 4 bases, and 20 bases separated the two germline ends. CDR3 DNA sequence: TGCGCCAGCAGCTTGGCCTTTCGAGGGGCCTCACAATACAATGAGCAGTTCTTC. This gives the protein CASSLAFRGASQYNEQFF.

The V and J genes are TRBV11-3 and TRBJ2-3; 12 bases agree with TRBD2. This CDR3 region has 15 residues. The ends lost 5 bases at V and 3 bases at J; junction bases unmatched: 3. CDR1 and CDR2 (germline): SGHNT, YENEEA. The CDR3 region is CASSRGTSGTDTQYF. The CDR3 nucleotides are TGTGCCAGCAGCCGAGGGACTAGCGGGACAGATACGCAGTATTTT.

This clone appeared a few times. The V and J genes are TRBV5-8 and TRBJ1-3; D is undetermined. CDR1 and CDR2 from the germline V gene are SGHTS and YDEGEE. The CDR3 totals 14 residues. The V end was cut by 5 bases, the J end by 2 bases, with 11 bases between. In nucleotides, the CDR3 is TGTGCCAGCAGGGTGGTCCTCGCTGGAAACACCATATATTTT. Its protein is CASRVVLAGNTIYF.

The table lists this clone with a few counts. This chain joins TRBV2 and TRBJ2-5; D is unresolved. CDR1 is SNHLY and CDR2 is FYNNEI in the germline V gene. The length of the CDR3 is 12 residues. V was shortened by 5 bases and J by 5 bases, with 9 bases between the two germline ends. CDR3: CASSIRRETQYF. The CDR3 DNA is TGTGCCAGCAGTATCAGGCGGGAGACCCAGTACTTC.

In DNA, the CDR3 is TGTGCCAGTAGCCTGGACTCGGGGAGCTCCTACAATGAGCAGTTCTTC. This sequence encodes CASSLDSGSSYNEQFF. V is TRBV19 and J is TRBJ2-1, with TRBD2 as a possible D gene (5 bases). V was cut by 6 bases and J by 0 bases, with 15 bases left in between. Germline lookup yields CDR1 LNHDA and CDR2 SQIVND (reference sequence). The CDR3 has 16 residues.

V gene TRBV25-1 combines with J gene TRBJ1-1, with D maybe TRBD1 (6 bases). Germline V gene lookup returns CDR1 MGHDK and CDR2 SYGVNS. The V gene lost 1 base and the J gene lost 3 bases, with 6 bases spanning the gap. The CDR3 extends over 13 amino acids. The CDR3 loop is CASSEWGHTEAFF. DNA of the CDR3: TGTGCCAGCAGTGAATGGGGGCACACTGAAGCTTTCTTT.

This clone was found a few times. The chain employs TRBV4-1 and TRBJ2-2; D gene ambiguous. V dropped 4 bases and J dropped 0 bases, with 9 bases sitting between them. The CDR3 spans 15 residues. CDR1 is MGHRA and CDR2 is YSYEKL in the germline V gene. Written as DNA, the CDR3 is TGCGCCAGCAGCCGTGGCGGTACGAACACCGGGGAGCTGTTTTTT. It specifies CASSRGGTNTGELFF.

This clone was seen a handful of times. The V call is TRBV30, the J call TRBJ2-4; 9 bases align to TRBD2. The germline V gene has CDR1 GTSNPN and CDR2 SVGIG (reference sequence). The CDR3 extends over 18 amino acids. Trimming cost V 0 bases and J 0 bases; bases outside gene matches: 9. CDR3 in DNA: TGTGCCTGGAGTGTAATGCGGGGGGGCCCTTTAGCCAAAAACATTCAGTACTTC. Translated, it gives CAWSVMRGGPLAKNIQYF.

J is TRBJ2-1 and V is TRBV14, with D possibly matching TRBD2 (7 bases). Trimming took 1 base from V and 4 from J, leaving 14 bases between them. Per germline, CDR1 SGHDN and CDR2 FVKESK. The CDR3 sequence is 16 residues long. The CDR3 region is CASSQAAGARYNEQFF. DNA of the CDR3: TGTGCCAGCAGCCAAGCGGCGGGGGCCCGGTACAATGAGCAGTTCTTC.

The chain combines TRBV9 with TRBJ2-1; no reliable D call. The CDR3 has 16 amino acids. Germline V gene data show CDR1 as SGDLS and CDR2 as YYNGEE. V was cut by 4 bases and J by 6 bases, with 20 bases left in between. The CDR3 spells CASSPDNGLAVNEQFF. Written as DNA, the CDR3 is TGTGCCAGCAGCCCCGATAATGGTCTCGCAGTCAATGAGCAGTTCTTC.

This sequence joins TRBV27 and TRBJ2-5; TRBD1 agrees at 7 bases. This CDR3 comprises 17 residues. CDR1 is MNHEY, CDR2 SMNVEV, per germline (reference sequence). J gave up 2 bases and V 0 bases, and 9 bases lay outside the gene matches. The DNA of the CDR3 is TGTGCCAGCAGTTTATCATCACAGGGGTGGTATCAAGAGACCCAGTACTTC. Translating it yields CASSLSSQGWYQETQYF.

The chain is built from TRBV2 and TRBJ2-7, with 10 bases lining up with TRBD1. CDR1 is SNHLY and CDR2 is FYNNEI in the germline V gene. The CDR3 extends over 14 amino acids. V lost 6 bases and J lost 5; bases outside the gene matches: 7. In nucleotides, the CDR3 is TGTGCCAGCAGCAGGGACAGGGGAAAGGACGAGCAGTACTTC. Its translation: CASSRDRGKDEQYF.

This clone was observed a handful of times. The gene calls are TRBV27 and TRBJ1-1; 7 bases match TRBD1. The J segment lost 10 bases and the V segment lost 3 bases, leaving 8 bases of the junction unmatched. The CDR3 sequence is 13 residues long. In germline, CDR1 is MNHEY, CDR2 SMNVEV (reference sequence). The DNA of the CDR3 is TGTGCCAGCAGTTTTCAGGGGGGGCCGGGAGCTTTCTTT. Residues: CASSFQGGPGAFF.

This clone showed up just a few times. This chain links TRBV4-3 with TRBJ2-6, with no clear D. The CDR3 runs to 17 residues. The germline V gene has CDR1 LGHNA and CDR2 YSLEER. The ends were cut back, 0 bases at V and 0 bases at J, with 9 bases in the middle. The CDR3 DNA sequence: TGCGCCAGCAGCCAAGAAGGCCACTTCTCTGGGGCCAACGTCCTGACTTTC. It is translated as CASSQEGHFSGANVLTF.

The chain joins TRBV9 to TRBJ2-1; the D call may be TRBD1 or TRBD2 (5 bases each). The length of the CDR3 is 14 residues. Between the trimmed V and J ends, which lost 3 bases and 10 bases, there was a span of 17 bases. Per germline, CDR1 SGDLS and CDR2 YYNGEE. CDR3 DNA sequence: TGTGCCAGCAGCGACCATTCGGGGCCCGAGGAGCAGTTCTTC. It encodes CASSDHSGPEEQFF.

In its sample, this clone was seen a few times. This chain connects TRBV19 to TRBJ2-1; 14 bases are a match to TRBD2. Losses at the gene ends were 7 bases for V and 9 bases for J; bases not matched to a gene: 11. The CDR3 has 16 amino acids. Germline loops: CDR1 LNHDA, CDR2 SQIVND (reference sequence). The CDR3, as DNA: TGTGCCAGTACCCCGGGACTAGCGGGAGATCCTGGTGAGCAGTTCTTC. Translated: CASTPGLAGDPGEQFF.

Written as DNA, the CDR3 is TGTGCCAGCAGGCCCGGGACAGGGTACTATGGCTACACCTTC. Its translation is CASRPGTGYYGYTF. This chain uses TRBV6-7 with TRBJ1-2; 9 bases agree with TRBD1. TRBV6-7 is treated as an ORF (open reading frame) with a function not yet certain. The CDR3 is 14 amino acids. The trim removed 6 bases at V and 3 bases at J, leaving 5 bases unmatched.

The V call is TRBV19, the J call TRBJ2-7; no reliable D call. The CDR3 consists of 14 residues. CDR1 is LNHDA, CDR2 SQIVND, per germline (reference sequence). V lost 3 bases, J lost 7 bases, and 16 bases lay in between. CDR3 sequence reads: CASSIARRPEEQYF. CDR3 nucleotide sequence: TGTGCCAGTAGTATCGCCCGGCGGCCTGAGGAGCAGTACTTC.

Judged by abundance, this clone is large. The CDR3 here is CASSPDAGNSYEQYF. In DNA, the CDR3 is TGCGCCAGCAGCCCTGATGCAGGAAACTCCTACGAGCAGTACTTC. The chain couples TRBV4-1 to TRBJ2-7, with D hard to call. The V end was cut by 4 bases, the J end by 0 bases, with 13 bases between. The germline CDR1 and CDR2 sequences are MGHRA and YSYEKL. The CDR3 runs 15 residues.

This clone is labeled large. The rearrangement joins TRBV7-6 to TRBJ1-1; TRBD1 might be the D (5 bases). V was pared by 0 bases and J by 1 base, with 6 bases between. This CDR3 comprises 14 residues. Germline V gene lookup returns CDR1 SGHVS and CDR2 FNYEAQ. This chain's CDR3 is CASSLAGANTEAFF. The CDR3 DNA is TGTGCCAGCAGCTTAGCAGGGGCGAACACTGAAGCTTTCTTT.

There are a few counts of this clone. The CDR3 sequence: CASSEGSVAPYTDTQYF. CDR3 sequence (DNA): TGTGCCAGCAGCGAGGGATCGGTCGCCCCATACACAGATACGCAGTATTTT. The chain joins TRBV9 to TRBJ2-3; D call uncertain. Germline assignment: CDR1 SGDLS and CDR2 YYNGEE. CDR3 length: 17 amino acids. The ends were cut back, 3 bases at V and 2 bases at J, with 19 bases in the middle.

The V and J genes are TRBV4-1 and TRBJ2-5; no definite D call. This CDR3 has 13 residues. Germline CDR1 and CDR2: MGHRA and YSYEKL. V was cut by 3 bases and J by 4 bases, with 9 bases left in between. The CDR3 sequence: CASSHPRGETQYF. CDR3 bases: TGCGCCAGCAGCCACCCCCGAGGAGAGACCCAGTACTTC.